This TCR beta chain was recorded in a study of blood T cell repertoires in COVID-19. Study context: Sites across the United States, Italy and Spain contributed samples from acute and convalescent COVID-19. T cells, B-cell-depleted T cells, or PBMCs provided the cDNA or gDNA that served as material.

Data came from immunoSEQ multiplex PCR; TCRdb stores just in-frame clones and leaves some out. This table has roughly 160,000 clones, approximately 81% appearing once. The trim removed 7 bases at V and 7 bases at J, leaving 4 bases unmatched. The CDR3 length is 13 residues. Germline CDR1 is SGHNT and CDR2 is YENEEA. V and J are TRBV11-3 and TRBJ1-2; 12 nucleotides match TRBD1. This clonotype originated in a woman aged 50 to 65 with COVID-19, enrolled during active disease. Source material: peripheral blood. CDR3 sequence (DNA): TGTGCCAGCACGGGACAGGGGGCTGGTGGCTACACCTTC. Protein: CASTGQGAGGYTF.